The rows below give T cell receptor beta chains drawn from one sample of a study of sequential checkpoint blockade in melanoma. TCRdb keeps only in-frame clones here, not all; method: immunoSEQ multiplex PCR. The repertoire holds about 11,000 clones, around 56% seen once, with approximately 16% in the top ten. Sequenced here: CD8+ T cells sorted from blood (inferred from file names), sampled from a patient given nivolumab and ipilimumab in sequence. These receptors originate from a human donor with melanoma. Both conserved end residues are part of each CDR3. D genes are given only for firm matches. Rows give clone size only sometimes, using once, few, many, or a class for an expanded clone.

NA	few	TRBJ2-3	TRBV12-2	CASRLARAGKIDTQYF	TGTGCAAGTCGCTTAGCGAGGGCGGGAAAGATAGATACGCAGTATTTT
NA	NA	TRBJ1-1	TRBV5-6	CASSLRGTEAFF	TGTGCCAGCAGCCTGCGAGGGACTGAAGCTTTCTTT
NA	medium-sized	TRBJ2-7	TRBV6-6	CASSPLADLAEQYF	TGTGCCAGCAGCCCACTAGCCGACCTCGCCGAGCAGTACTTC
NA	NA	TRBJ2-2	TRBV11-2	CASSLYQGAGELFF	TGTGCCAGCAGCTTATATCAAGGAGCCGGGGAGCTGTTTTTT
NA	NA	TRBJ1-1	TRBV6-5	CASLSTEAFF	TGTGCCAGCTTGAGCACTGAAGCTTTCTTT
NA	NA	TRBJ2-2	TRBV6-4	CARVGGRGDTGELFF	TGTGCCCGTGTTGGGGGGAGAGGGGACACCGGGGAGCTGTTTTTT
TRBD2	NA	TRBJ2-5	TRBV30	CAWSVLLAGDEETQYF	TGTGCCTGGAGTGTACTGTTAGCGGGAGATGAGGAGACCCAGTACTTC
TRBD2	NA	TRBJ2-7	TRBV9	CASSPRGDEQYF	TGTGCCAGCAGCCCCCGGGGGGACGAGCAGTACTTC
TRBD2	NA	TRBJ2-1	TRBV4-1	CASSQEFTSVNEQFF	TGCGCCAGCAGCCAAGAGTTTACTAGCGTGAATGAGCAGTTCTTC
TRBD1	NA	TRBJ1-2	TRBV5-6	CASSLGQGVKGYTF	TGTGCCAGCAGCTTGGGACAGGGGGTGAAGGGCTACACCTTC
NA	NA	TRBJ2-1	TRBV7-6	CASMGRNEQFF	TGTGCCAGCATGGGGCGAAATGAGCAGTTCTTC
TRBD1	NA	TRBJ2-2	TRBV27	CASRQPGTGGIGELFF	TGTGCCAGCAGACAGCCCGGGACAGGGGGTATCGGGGAGCTGTTTTTT
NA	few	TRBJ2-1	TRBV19	CASSETLAGNEQFF	TGTGCCAGTAGTGAGACACTCGCCGGCAATGAGCAGTTCTTC
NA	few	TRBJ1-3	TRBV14	CASSQRGTSHQAGNTIYF	TGTGCCAGCAGCCAACGGGGGACCTCACACCAGGCTGGAAACACCATATATTTT
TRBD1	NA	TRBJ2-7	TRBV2	CASSSAGQGFYEQYF	TGTGCCAGCAGCTCCGCAGGACAGGGTTTCTACGAGCAGTACTTC
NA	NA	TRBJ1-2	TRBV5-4	CASSQDGGWTGYTF	TGCGCCAGCAGCCAAGATGGGGGGTGGACAGGCTACACCTTC
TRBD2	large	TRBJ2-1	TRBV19	CASSTGGPNEQFF	TGTGCCAGTAGTACGGGAGGCCCCAATGAGCAGTTCTTC
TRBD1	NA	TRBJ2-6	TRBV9	CASRGTGSGANVLTF	TGTGCCAGCAGGGGGACAGGGTCTGGGGCCAACGTCCTGACTTTC
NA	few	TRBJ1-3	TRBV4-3	CASSQDRGGSGNTIYF	TGCGCCAGCAGCCAAGATCGGGGGGGCTCTGGAAACACCATATATTTT
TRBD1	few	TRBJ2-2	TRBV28	CASSLRTGSTGELFF	TGTGCCAGCAGTCTACGGACAGGGAGCACCGGGGAGCTGTTTTTT
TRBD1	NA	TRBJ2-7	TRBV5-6	CASSPSHGTAAYEQYF	TGTGCCAGCAGCCCGAGCCACGGGACAGCGGCCTACGAGCAGTACTTC
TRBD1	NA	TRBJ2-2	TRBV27	CASSLGQGATGELFF	TGTGCCAGCAGTTTAGGACAGGGGGCAACCGGGGAGCTGTTTTTT
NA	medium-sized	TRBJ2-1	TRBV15	CATPRGEQFF	TGTGCCACTCCTCGGGGAGAGCAGTTCTTC
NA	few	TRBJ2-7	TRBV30	CAWIDPGLGYEQYF	TGTGCCTGGATCGACCCGGGGTTGGGCTACGAGCAGTACTTC
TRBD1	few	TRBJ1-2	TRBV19	CASSSRGNYGYTF	TGTGCCAGTAGCTCCAGGGGGAACTATGGCTACACCTTC
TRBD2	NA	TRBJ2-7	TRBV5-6	CASSPTSRPYEQYF	TGTGCCAGCAGCCCGACTAGCCGACCCTACGAGCAGTACTTC
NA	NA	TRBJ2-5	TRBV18	CASSPTRQETQYF	TGTGCCAGCTCACCGACACGTCAAGAGACCCAGTACTTC
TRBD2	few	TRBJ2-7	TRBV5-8	CASTSPGLAGESSYEQYF	TGTGCCAGCACCTCCCCGGGACTAGCGGGGGAGAGCTCCTACGAGCAGTACTTC
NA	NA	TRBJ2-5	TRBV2	CASTGKSWEQYF	TGTGCCAGCACGGGAAAAAGTTGGGAGCAGTACTTC
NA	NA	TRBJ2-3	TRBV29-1	CSQRGAKDTQYF	TGCAGCCAACGGGGGGCCAAAGATACGCAGTATTTT
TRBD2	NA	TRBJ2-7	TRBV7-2	CASSWMSGTYEQYF	TGTGCCAGCAGCTGGATGAGCGGGACCTACGAGCAGTACTTC
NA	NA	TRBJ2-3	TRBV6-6	CASSSQANTDTQYF	TGTGCCAGCAGTTCCCAGGCTAACACAGATACGCAGTATTTT
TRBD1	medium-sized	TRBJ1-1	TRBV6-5	CASSYMTGREAFF	TGTGCCAGCAGTTACATGACAGGGAGGGAAGCTTTCTTT
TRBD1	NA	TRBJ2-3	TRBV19	CASSIDLGQGSTDTQYF	TGTGCCAGTAGTATAGATCTAGGACAGGGGAGCACAGATACGCAGTATTTT
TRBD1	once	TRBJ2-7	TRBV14	CASSQGGDRGSYEQYF	TGTGCCAGCAGCCAAGGGGGGGACAGGGGGTCCTACGAGCAGTACTTC
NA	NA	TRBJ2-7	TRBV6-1	CASRLHGDYEQYF	TGTGCCAGCAGGCTTCACGGGGACTACGAGCAGTACTTC
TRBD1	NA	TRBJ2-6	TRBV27	CASTSGTGYSGANVLTF	TGTGCCAGCACTTCCGGGACAGGCTACTCTGGGGCCAACGTCCTGACTTTC
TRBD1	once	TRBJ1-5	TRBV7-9	CASSLTGQGSNQPQHF	TGTGCCAGCAGCTTGACGGGACAGGGAAGCAATCAGCCCCAGCATTTT
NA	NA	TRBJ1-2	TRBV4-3	CTSSHRTSYGYTF	TGCACCAGCAGCCACCGGACAAGCTATGGCTACACCTTC
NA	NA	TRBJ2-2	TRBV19	CASMVDKELFF	TGTGCCAGTATGGTGGACAAGGAGCTGTTTTTT
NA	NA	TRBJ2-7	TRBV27	CASSFGTRGYEQYF	TGTGCCAGCAGTTTCGGAACTAGAGGATACGAGCAGTACTTC